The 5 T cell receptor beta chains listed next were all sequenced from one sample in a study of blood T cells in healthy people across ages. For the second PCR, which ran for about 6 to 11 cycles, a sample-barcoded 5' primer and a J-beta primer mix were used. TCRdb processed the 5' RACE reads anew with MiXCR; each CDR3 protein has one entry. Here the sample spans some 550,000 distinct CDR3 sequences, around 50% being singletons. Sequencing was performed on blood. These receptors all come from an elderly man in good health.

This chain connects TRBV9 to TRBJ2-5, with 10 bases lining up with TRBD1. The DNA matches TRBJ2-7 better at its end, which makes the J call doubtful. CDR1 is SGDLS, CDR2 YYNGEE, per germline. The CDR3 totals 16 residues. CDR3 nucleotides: TGTGCCAGCAGCGTAGCACCCGGGACAGGGGTCTACGAGCAGTACTTC. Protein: CASSVAPGTGVYEQYF.

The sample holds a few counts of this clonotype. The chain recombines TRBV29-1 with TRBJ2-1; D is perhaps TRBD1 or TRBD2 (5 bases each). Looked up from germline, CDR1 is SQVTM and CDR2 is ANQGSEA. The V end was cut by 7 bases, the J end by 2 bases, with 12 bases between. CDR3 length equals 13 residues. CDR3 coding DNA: TGCAGCGCCGGGGCAATAACCTACAATGAGCAGTTCTTC. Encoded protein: CSAGAITYNEQFF.

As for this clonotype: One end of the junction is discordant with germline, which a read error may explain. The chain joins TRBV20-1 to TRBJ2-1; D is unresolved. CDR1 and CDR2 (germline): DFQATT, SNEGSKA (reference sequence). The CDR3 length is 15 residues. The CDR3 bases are TGCAGTGCTAGAGCCCCCCCAAGCTCCTACAAGGAGCAGTTCTTC. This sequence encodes CSARAPPSSYKEQFF.

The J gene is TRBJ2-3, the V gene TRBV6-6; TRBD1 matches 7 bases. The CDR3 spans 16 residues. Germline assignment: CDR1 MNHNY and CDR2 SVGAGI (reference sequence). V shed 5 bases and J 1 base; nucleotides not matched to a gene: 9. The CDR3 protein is CASSRGQQRGTDTQYF. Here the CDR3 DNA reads TGTGCCAGCAGTAGGGGACAGCAGAGGGGCACAGATACGCAGTATTTT.

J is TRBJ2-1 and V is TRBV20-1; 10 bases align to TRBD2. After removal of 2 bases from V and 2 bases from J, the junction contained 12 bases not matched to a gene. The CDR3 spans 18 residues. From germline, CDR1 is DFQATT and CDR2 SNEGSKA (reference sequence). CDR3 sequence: CSARPGKSTSGPYNEQFF. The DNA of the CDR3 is TGCAGTGCTAGACCCGGCAAATCGACTAGCGGGCCCTACAATGAGCAGTTCTTC.